The TCR beta chain described here comes from a study of OX40 agonist ivuxolimab in advanced cancers. Concerning the study at large: Ivuxolimab, which targeted the costimulatory receptor OX40 (CD134), was an agonistic, fully human IgG2 monoclonal antibody. The point of sequencing TCRbeta in the periphery was to test whether ivuxolimab changed TCR sequence diversity and drove clonal T-cell expansion. Intravenous ivuxolimab was administered to patients every 2 weeks at six dose levels: 0.01, 0.1, 0.3, 1.5, 3 and 10 mg/kg. Partial responses occurred in three dose-escalation patients: two with cutaneous melanoma and one with hepatocellular carcinoma. Of the approximately 50 dose-escalation patients, hepatocellular carcinoma was present in around 19, melanoma in about 15, renal cell carcinoma in 9 and head and neck cancer in 9. Prior anti-PD-1, anti-PD-L1 or anti-CTLA-4 therapy was permitted, and checkpoint inhibitors had been received by about two fifths of dose-escalation patients. The paper describes the monotherapy dose-escalation part (N ≈ 50 patients) of the phase I trial of ivuxolimab. In the dose-escalation cohort, more than 75% of patients were male, and the mean age was about 55 years, with a range of 23 to 79.

Genomic DNA was extracted from sorted cells for sequencing of the TCRbeta CDR3 region. The immunoSEQ Assay was used for sequencing of TCRbeta CDR3 regions. TCRdb limited this immuneACCESS table to in-frame rearrangements with V and J called. A share of clones is missing; checked studies link under half to unresolved V genes, and the rest is unexplained. The sample table shows around 140,000 clones, and 90% are seen once. The top ten constitute roughly 1.1% of the sample. The trial excluded patients who had a history of autoimmune disease or who were on systemic immunosuppression. Peripheral blood for TCR sequencing was collected from all dose cohorts at baseline, on cycle 4 day 1, and on cycle 7 day 1. Samples were obtained from an open-label, multicenter, first-in-human phase I dose-escalation trial of ivuxolimab. Adults with locally advanced or metastatic head and neck squamous cell, hepatocellular, melanoma or renal cell carcinoma were enrolled in the trial. Before TCR sequencing, CD4+ T cells and CD8+ T cells from peripheral blood were sorted into separate populations.

Counted from cysteine to phenylalanine, this CDR3 has 14 amino acids. Of the read, only the CDR3 DNA is kept; its 42 bases are in frame from base 1. Germline trimming: 4 bases from V, 1 base from J; junction bases outside gene matches: 5. The germline V gene supplies CDR1 SQVTM and CDR2 ANQGSEA. Results the study describes overall, beyond this receptor: At doses from 0.1 to 3.0 mg/kg, clonal expansion was seen in both CD4+ and CD8+ blood T cells between baseline and week 6. In the 0.1-3.0 mg/kg groups, partial responders had among the lowest normalized peripheral clonal expansion, particularly in CD8+ T cells. After ivuxolimab, expanded clones were on average more numerous among CD8+ T cells than among CD4+ T cells. Low levels of normalized T-cell clonal expansion were also seen in some patients who did not respond. Antigen specificity was not determined for the clonally expanded peripheral T cells.

To note about this clone: Its binding antigen is unknown. No much larger clone is present one base from it, and per-base qualities are unavailable.

The sample in question was CD4+ or CD8+ T cells sorted from blood, obtained in a trial of the OX40 agonist ivuxolimab. The chain links TRBV29-1 with TRBJ2-5, with 8 junctional bases fitting TRBD2. The clonotype was recovered from an adult with an advanced solid tumor such as melanoma, head and neck, liver or kidney cancer. The DNA reads as follows: TGCAGCGTTGTTGCGGGAGGTCTCCAAGAGACCCAGTACTTC. The translation is CSVVAGGLQETQYF.